This T cell receptor beta chain was found in a study of spatial heterogeneity in lung cancer. General study findings and limits: Counts of expanded alpha and beta TCRs within tumors tracked the tumor nonsynonymous mutation count.

Only a few counts were recorded for this clonotype. Its antigen is unknown. This beta chain appears as a stray read in a library generated for alpha chains; its size is not informative. Trimming stripped 0 bases from V and 0 bases from J, with 18 bases between. There are 18 residues in the CDR3. Germline lookup yields CDR1 DFQATT and CDR2 SNEGSKA (reference sequence). TCRdb reprocessed the 5' RACE reads via MiXCR and lists one record per CDR3 protein. This table holds about 14,000 distinct CDR3 sequences, roughly 4.7% found once. Time point: sample taken at primary tumor resection. Sequencing used lung tumor tissue, obtained at surgery. The source of this sequence is a female donor with early-stage non-small cell lung cancer. J is TRBJ2-4 and V is TRBV20-1; the D gene is possibly TRBD1 (5 bases). The CDR3 spells CSARDKRLTAIAKNIQYF. The CDR3 DNA sequence: TGCAGTGCTAGAGATAAGCGATTGACAGCAATAGCCAAAAACATTCAGTACTTC.